These T cell receptor beta chains were read from a single sample in a study of CDR3 diversity in severe acne. TCRdb reprocessed the PCR reads with MiXCR, giving one entry per CDR3 protein. Counted here are more than 85,000 distinct CDR3 sequences, about half occurring once; the ten biggest clones make up approximately 10%. Material: blood. All receptors derive from a male donor with severe acne vulgaris. Each CDR3 is given with its conserved first and last residue. The D gene is left open where the match is weak. Clone sizes are given selectively: once, few, many, or a class where the clone is expanded.

clone_size j_call v_call d_call cdr3_nt cdr3_aa
- TRBJ1-1 TRBV7-6 - TGTGCCAGCAGCTCAGGGGCTGACACTGAAGCTTTCTTT CASSSGADTEAFF
- TRBJ1-5 TRBV19 TRBD1 TGTGCCAGTAGTACACAGGGCGTTGCAAGGGGGCCCCGGCATTTT CASSTQGVARGPRHF
many TRBJ2-3 TRBV29-1 - TGCAGCCCTTGGGGAACCTTGGGTACGCAGTATTTT CSPWGTLGTQYF
- TRBJ2-7 TRBV20-1 TRBD2 TGCAGTGCTAGAGATCCCGGGACTAGCGGGAGGGGCGTATACGAGCAGTACTTC CSARDPGTSGRGVYEQYF
medium-sized TRBJ2-3 TRBV6-5 - TGTGCCAGCAGTTACGGAGCGGACTCACGAGTAGATACGCAGTATTTT CASSYGADSRVDTQYF
many TRBJ2-5 TRBV7-2 TRBD2 TGTGCCAGCAGCCATAGGACTAGCGGGACAGAGACCCAGTACTTC CASSHRTSGTETQYF
- TRBJ2-1 TRBV5-4 - - CASSFYICSASGFAGTLSEQFF
- TRBJ1-1 TRBV6-1 TRBD1 TGTGCCAGCAGTGAATGGACAGGGAACACTGAAGCTTTCTTT CASSEWTGNTEAFF
- TRBJ2-7 TRBV7-9 TRBD1 TGTGCCAGCAACCCGACAGGGGCCAGCTACGAGCAGTACTTC CASNPTGASYEQYF
many TRBJ1-1 TRBV7-7 TRBD1 TGTGCCAGCAGCTCAACGGACAGGGAGGACACTGAAGCTTTCTTT CASSSTDREDTEAFF
many TRBJ2-1 TRBV5-1 - TGCGCCAGCAGCTTGAGAGGGGACGATGAGCAGTTCTTC CASSLRGDDEQFF
- TRBJ1-1 TRBV25-1 - TGTGCCAGCAGTGAACCGGGACACCCAGTTGAAGCTTTCTTT CASSEPGHPVEAFF
few TRBJ1-1 TRBV4-2 - TGTGCCAGCAGTTTCACGGTGAACACTGAAGCTTTCTTT CASSFTVNTEAFF
- TRBJ1-2 TRBV4-2 - TGTGCCAGCAGCCCAGAACAGGACAGCAAAGGCTACACCTTC CASSPEQDSKGYTF
- TRBJ2-3 TRBV5-1 - TGCGCCAGCAGCCCGACAGCCAGCTCCTACAATGAGCAGTATTTT CASSPTASSYNEQYF
- TRBJ2-1 TRBV5-4 TRBD2 TGTGCCAGCAGCAGGGCGACTAGCGTCTACAATGAGCAGTTCTTC CASSRATSVYNEQFF
once TRBJ2-5 TRBV6-1 - TGTGCCAGCAGCAAAAGCGAGACCCAGTACTTC CASSKSETQYF
once TRBJ1-1 TRBV2 - TGTGCCAGCAGCGTGGGACTCCAGAACACTGAAGCTTTCTTT CASSVGLQNTEAFF
- TRBJ2-7 TRBV2 - TGTGCCAGCAGTGACGGTGCCTCCTCCTACGAGCAGTACTTC CASSDGASSYEQYF
many TRBJ2-7 TRBV10-3 TRBD1 TGTGCCATCAGCCCTGGACAGGGCCCAGGGGACGAGCAGTACTTC CAISPGQGPGDEQYF
many TRBJ2-7 TRBV2 TRBD2 TGTGCCAGCAGCCCTGGGCTAGCGGGAGAGTACGAGCAGTACTTC CASSPGLAGEYEQYF
- TRBJ2-1 TRBV19 TRBD2 TGTGCCAGTAGTGGGTGGACTAGCGGGACGGGCAATGAGCAGTTCTTC CASSGWTSGTGNEQFF
few TRBJ2-4 TRBV6-6 - TGTGCCAGCAGTTACTCCACAGCGCTACAAGACATTCAGTACTTC CASSYSTALQDIQYF
- TRBJ2-5 TRBV2 TRBD1 TGTGCCAGCAGTGGACAGGGGGCTTGGGAGACCCAGTACTTC CASSGQGAWETQYF
- TRBJ2-7 TRBV10-3 TRBD1 TGTGCCATCAGTGAGGTGGGGACAGGGGGCCACGAGCAGTACTTC CAISEVGTGGHEQYF
many TRBJ1-2 TRBV9 TRBD1 TGTGCCAGCAGCGCAGGGGGCGGTGTATCTGGCTACACCTTC CASSAGGGVSGYTF
- TRBJ1-6 TRBV9 - TGTGCCAGCAGCGTAGGGAATCGCCCCCTCCACTTT CASSVGNRPLHF